A selection of T cell receptor beta chains follows, all from one sample in a study of T cell responses to AZD1222 COVID-19 vaccine. Data came from immunoSEQ multiplex PCR; TCRdb stores just in-frame clones and leaves some out. The profile shows some 96,000 clones, more than 70% of them singletons. The sequencing used peripheral blood, collected 28 days after the second AZD1222 dose. The receptors were gathered from an adult who received the AZD1222 COVID-19 vaccine. Each CDR3 is given with its conserved first and last residue. D genes are given only for firm matches. A clone size is listed for some rows: how often the clone was seen (once, few, many), or a class if it is expanded.

J: TRBJ2-2
D: TRBD2
V: TRBV28
size: -
CDR3: CASSPGLARRTGELFF
DNA: TGTGCCAGCAGCCCAGGACTAGCTCGTCGGACCGGGGAGCTGTTTTTT

J: TRBJ2-1
D: -
V: TRBV5-1
size: -
CDR3: CASSFDSSYNEQFF
DNA: TGCGCCAGCAGCTTTGACAGCTCCTACAATGAGCAGTTCTTC

J: TRBJ1-2
D: -
V: TRBV19
size: -
CDR3: CASQRDLDGYTF
DNA: TGTGCCAGCCAGAGGGATCTCGATGGCTACACCTTC

J: TRBJ1-1
D: -
V: TRBV3-1/TRBV3-2
size: once
CDR3: CASSQVAANTEAFF
DNA: TGTGCCAGCAGCCAAGTCGCAGCGAACACTGAAGCTTTCTTT

J: TRBJ2-7
D: TRBD2
V: TRBV28
size: -
CDR3: CASSLYFGGNYEQYF
DNA: TGTGCCAGCAGTTTATATTTCGGGGGGAACTACGAGCAGTACTTC

J: TRBJ2-7
D: -
V: TRBV9
size: -
CDR3: CASSVETSGHYEQYF
DNA: TGTGCCAGCAGCGTAGAGACCTCGGGACACTACGAGCAGTACTTC

J: TRBJ2-7
D: -
V: TRBV11-2
size: -
CDR3: CASIGTSGFYEQYF
DNA: TGTGCCAGCATCGGGACCTCAGGATTCTACGAGCAGTACTTC

J: TRBJ1-2
D: -
V: TRBV5-6
size: -
CDR3: CASSWNSNYGYTF
DNA: TGTGCCAGCAGCTGGAACAGCAACTATGGCTACACCTTC

J: TRBJ1-2
D: -
V: TRBV14
size: -
CDR3: CASSATVNYGYTF
DNA: TGTGCCAGCAGCGCCACAGTGAACTATGGCTACACCTTC

J: TRBJ1-1
D: TRBD1
V: TRBV5-1
size: -
CDR3: CASSSGQGNTEAFF
DNA: TGCGCCAGCAGCTCCGGACAGGGGAACACTGAAGCTTTCTTT

J: TRBJ1-2
D: -
V: TRBV28
size: -
CDR3: CASSWGGLHYGYTF
DNA: TGTGCCAGCTCTTGGGGGGGCCTGCACTATGGCTACACCTTC

J: TRBJ2-7
D: -
V: TRBV9
size: -
CDR3: CASSVQAETYEQYF
DNA: TGTGCCAGCAGCGTACAGGCTGAAACCTACGAGCAGTACTTC

J: TRBJ2-7
D: TRBD2
V: TRBV5-1
size: -
CDR3: CASSFTSGVPYEQYF
DNA: TGCGCCAGCAGCTTTACCAGCGGGGTTCCCTACGAGCAGTACTTC

J: TRBJ1-1
D: -
V: TRBV9
size: -
CDR3: CASSARTDRGAEAFF
DNA: TGTGCCAGCAGCGCCCGGACAGACCGTGGGGCCGAAGCTTTCTTT

J: TRBJ1-6
D: -
V: TRBV9
size: -
CDR3: CASSEGRNSPLHF
DNA: TGTGCCAGCAGCGAGGGGCGCAATTCACCCCTCCACTTT

J: TRBJ2-3
D: -
V: TRBV27
size: -
CDR3: CASSLFSSGTRTDTQYF
DNA: TGTGCCAGCAGTTTATTTTCGTCTGGAACTAGAACAGATACGCAGTATTTT

J: TRBJ1-1
D: TRBD1
V: TRBV19
size: -
CDR3: CASLTQGGNTEAFF
DNA: TGTGCCAGTTTGACCCAGGGGGGGAACACTGAAGCTTTCTTT

J: TRBJ2-1
D: -
V: TRBV6-5
size: -
CDR3: CASKWTESSYNEQFF
DNA: TGTGCCAGCAAATGGACTGAGAGCTCCTACAATGAGCAGTTCTTC

J: TRBJ2-7
D: -
V: TRBV5-4
size: -
CDR3: CASSLDGGPYEQYF
DNA: TGTGCCAGCAGCTTGGACGGGGGGCCCTACGAGCAGTACTTC

J: TRBJ1-4
D: -
V: TRBV19
size: once
CDR3: CASRADATNEKLFF
DNA: TGTGCCTCCCGGGCGGATGCAACTAATGAAAAACTGTTTTTT

J: TRBJ1-1
D: TRBD1
V: TRBV29-1
size: once
CDR3: CSAGGGTAAAEAFF
DNA: TGCAGCGCCGGTGGAGGGACAGCCGCGGCTGAAGCTTTCTTT

J: TRBJ2-7
D: -
V: TRBV30
size: -
CDR3: CAWSWRDSSYEQYF
DNA: TGTGCCTGGAGTTGGCGGGACAGCTCCTACGAGCAGTACTTC

J: TRBJ1-1
D: -
V: TRBV11-1
size: once
CDR3: CASSLDTSRAFF
DNA: TGTGCCAGCAGCTTAGATACCAGCAGGGCTTTCTTT

J: TRBJ2-7
D: -
V: TRBV7-2
size: -
CDR3: CASSLAEGWYEQYF
DNA: TGTGCCAGCAGCTTAGCTGAGGGGTGGTACGAGCAGTACTTC

J: TRBJ2-1
D: TRBD2
V: TRBV28
size: -
CDR3: CASSLTASGRYNEQFF
DNA: TGTGCCAGCAGTTTAACCGCTAGCGGGCGTTACAATGAGCAGTTCTTC

J: TRBJ1-1
D: -
V: TRBV19
size: -
CDR3: CASSMERRGSAFF
DNA: TGTGCCAGTAGTATGGAACGAAGGGGGTCAGCTTTCTTT

J: TRBJ2-7
D: TRBD1
V: TRBV11-3
size: -
CDR3: CASSLGQGHSYEQYF
DNA: TGTGCCAGCAGCTTAGGACAGGGGCATTCCTACGAGCAGTACTTC

J: TRBJ2-7
D: TRBD2
V: TRBV11-2
size: -
CDR3: CASSPISGRARTYEQYF
DNA: TGTGCCAGCAGCCCTATTAGCGGGAGGGCCAGGACCTACGAGCAGTACTTC